Relative to its sample, the clone carrying this T cell receptor (beta chain) is medium-sized (0.01 to 0.1%). The data were obtained in a study of blood T cells in healthy people across ages. Isolated per sample were at least 7 million PBMCs. A J-beta primer mix and a sample-barcoded 5' primer were used in a second PCR of roughly 6 to 11 cycles. TCRdb itself ran the 5' RACE reads through MiXCR, one entry per CDR3 protein. The sample consists of about 290,000 distinct CDR3 sequences, 27% of them appearing once. This CDR3 comprises 16 residues. Trimming cost V 4 bases and J 6 bases; bases outside gene matches: 5. Per germline, CDR1 SEHNR and CDR2 FQNEAQ (reference sequence).

The gene calls are TRBV7-9 and TRBJ2-2; 13 nucleotides align to TRBD2. The sequence came from a woman between 70 and 85 years old in good health. Sequencing input: blood. The CDR3 loop reads CASSSGLAGVAGELFF. The CDR3, as DNA: TGTGCCAGCAGCTCAGGACTAGCGGGAGTGGCCGGGGAGCTGTTTTTT. Complete variable domain (other parts from reference TRBV7-9 and TRBJ2-2): DTGVSQNPRHKITKRGQNVTFRCDPISEHNRLYWYRQTLGQGPEFLTYFQNEAQLEKSRLLSDRFSAERPKGSFSTLEIQRTEQGDSAMYLCASSSGLAGVAGELFFGEGSRLTVL.